These T cell receptor beta chains were read from a single sample in a study of cytomegalovirus exposure and HLA in healthy donors. TCRdb's table, derived via immunoSEQ multiplex PCR, lists solely in-frame clones and lacks some. The sample comprises approximately 100,000 clones, 74% of which are singletons, and 2% to 3% rests with the top ten. The sample comprised PBMCs. All receptors come from a middle-aged man in good health and CMV-seropositive. Each CDR3 is given with its conserved first and last residue. Each record gives: CDR3 length, clone size, V gene, J gene, D gene, CDR3 DNA, CDR3 protein. D genes are given only for firm matches. Size tells how often a clone was seen (once, few, many) or the class of an expanded clone, and some rows leave it out.

>13|.|TRBV10-3|TRBJ1-5|.
TGTGCCATCTCCAGGGAACCAACGGAGCCCCAGCATTTT
CAISREPTEPQHF
>13|.|TRBV30|TRBJ2-7|TRBD2
TGTGCCTGGAGGACTAGCGGCTCCTACGAGCAGTACTTC
CAWRTSGSYEQYF
>13|few|TRBV19|TRBJ1-4|.
TGTGCCAGTAGTACTCGGTCCAACGGGGTGCTGTTTTTT
CASSTRSNGVLFF
>15|.|TRBV5-1|TRBJ2-1|.
TGCGCCAGCAGCCCCGGGTCCGACTCCTACAATGAGCAGTTCTTC
CASSPGSDSYNEQFF
>11|.|TRBV20-1|TRBJ1-1|.
TGCAGTCCCCGGGGGAGCACTGAAGCTTTCTTT
CSPRGSTEAFF
>13|.|TRBV2|TRBJ2-7|TRBD1
TGTGCCAGCAGTTTGGGACAGCAAAATGAGCAGTACTTC
CASSLGQQNEQYF
>14|.|TRBV21-1|TRBJ2-7|.
TGTGCCAGCGGAGGCGGGGCAGGCCTCTTTGAGCAGTACTTC
CASGGGAGLFEQYF
>12|.|TRBV28|TRBJ1-2|TRBD1
TGTGCCAGCAGGGCGACAGGGGTTGGCTACACCTTC
CASRATGVGYTF
>16|.|TRBV27|TRBJ1-6|.
TGTGCCAGCAGTTTATCAAGGGGTTCGTATAATTCACCCCTCCACTTT
CASSLSRGSYNSPLHF
>14|few|TRBV5-1|TRBJ2-5|TRBD1
TGCGCCAGCAGCACACAGGGGACAGAAGAGACCCAGTACTTC
CASSTQGTEETQYF
>17|.|TRBV5-4|TRBJ2-2|TRBD2
TGTGCCAGCAGCTCCCTGGGGGCGGGAGGTATCACCGGGGAGCTGTTTTTT
CASSSLGAGGITGELFF
>14|once|TRBV11-2|TRBJ2-7|.
TGTGCCAGCAGCCGATACGCCGGTACCTACGAGCAGTACTTC
CASSRYAGTYEQYF
>14|once|TRBV9|TRBJ2-1|TRBD1
TGTGCCAGCAGCCCGGGGACAGTCTACAATGAGCAGTTCTTC
CASSPGTVYNEQFF